This TCR beta chain was captured by sequencing in a study of CD8 T cells in ankylosing spondylitis. Points from the study as a whole: Characteristic of ankylosing spondylitis blood, it appeared, was a TCR beta motif comprising 7 to 9 highly homologous variants.

TCRdb itself ran the 5' RACE reads through MiXCR, one entry per CDR3 protein. The sample records about 390,000 distinct CDR3 sequences, about a fifth being singletons. In regard to this clonotype: Its matching antigen is unknown.

Sample: blood, either unsorted or a sorted T cell fraction (not recorded which). The sequence was obtained from a male donor with ankylosing spondylitis.

Here the CDR3 DNA reads TGTGCCAGCAGCCAAGTTGGCACAACCACCGGGGAGCTGTTTTTT. Protein product: CASSQVGTTTGELFF. J is TRBJ2-2 and V is TRBV4-2; D remains unclear. Germline CDR1 LGHNA, CDR2 YNFKEQ. V was cut by 1 base and J by 4 bases, with 10 bases left in between. This CDR3 is built from 15 residues.